One and the same sample provided the 24 T cell receptor beta chains below, sequenced in a study of blood T cell repertoires in COVID-19. TCRdb's table, derived via immunoSEQ multiplex PCR, lists solely in-frame clones and lacks some. The sample lists fewer than 35,000 clones; approximately 88% were seen once. The material sequenced was peripheral blood. These receptors were obtained from a man in his 70s with active COVID-19.

The rearrangement links TRBV29-1 to TRBJ2-2; D uncertain. The germline CDR1 and CDR2 sequences are SQVTM and ANQGSEA. V was pared by 7 bases and J by 1 base, with 16 bases between. The CDR3 spans 15 residues. The CDR3 spells CSARPTSGNTGELFF. The DNA of the CDR3 is TGCAGCGCGCGACCTACGTCGGGGAACACCGGGGAGCTGTTTTTT.

The sample holds one count of this clone. The rearrangement links TRBV6-6 to TRBJ2-7; 7 positions match TRBD1. J lost 0 bases, V lost 0 bases, and 5 bases had no gene match. There are 16 residues in the CDR3. The germline V gene encodes CDR1 MNHNY and CDR2 SVGAGI (reference sequence). Here the CDR3 DNA reads TGTGCCAGCAGTTACTCGTCCACAGGGGTCTCCTACGAGCAGTACTTC. Translation: CASSYSSTGVSYEQYF.

V and J are TRBV5-1 and TRBJ2-5; D possibly corresponds to TRBD2 (5 bases). CDR1 is SGHRS and CDR2 is YFSETQ in the germline V gene. Deletions cut 0 bases from V and 5 bases from J, with 8 bases between. The CDR3 contains 13 residues. In DNA form, the CDR3 reads TGCGCCAGCAGCTTGGGGCAGCGGGAGACCCAGTACTTC. The encoded protein is CASSLGQRETQYF.

The V gene is TRBV4-3, the J gene TRBJ1-4, with 9 bases identical to TRBD1. The CDR3 runs 18 residues. Germline V gene data show CDR1 as LGHNA and CDR2 as YSLEER. V shed 0 bases and J 0 bases; nucleotides not matched to a gene: 5. The CDR3 DNA follows: TGCGCCAGCAGCCAAGACGTTGACAGGGGGGCAACTAATGAAAAACTGTTTTTT. Its translation: CASSQDVDRGATNEKLFF.

This chain uses TRBV5-6 with TRBJ1-2; a possible D gene is TRBD1 (6 bases). V lost 2 bases to trimming and J lost 1 base, with 6 bases between them. The CDR3 is made up of 13 amino acids. Per germline, CDR1 SGHDT and CDR2 YYEEEE. Here the CDR3 DNA reads TGTGCCAGCAGCTTAGGGGGTAACTATGGCTACACCTTC. Translation: CASSLGGNYGYTF.

The chain couples TRBV4-3 to TRBJ2-7; possible D gene TRBD2, 6 bases. Between the trimmed V and J ends, which lost 0 bases and 5 bases, there was a span of 20 bases. Germline loops: CDR1 LGHNA, CDR2 YSLEER. This CDR3 has 17 residues. The CDR3 DNA reads TGCGCCAGCAGCCAAGATGCGACGGGGCAGGGACTCAACGAGCAGTACTTC. Translated, it gives CASSQDATGQGLNEQYF.

V and J are TRBV7-3 and TRBJ2-7; 10 nucleotides align to TRBD2. This CDR3 region has 15 residues. Germline CDR1 is SGHTA and CDR2 is FQGTGA. The junction had 4 bases not matched to a gene; V was cut back by 1 base and J by 4 bases. The chain's CDR3 is CASSLRTSGDYEQYF. The CDR3 region has the DNA TGTGCCAGCAGCTTAAGGACTAGCGGCGATTACGAGCAGTACTTC.

V usage is TRBV19 and J usage is TRBJ1-1; D call uncertain. The CDR3 consists of 15 residues. Germline V gene lookup returns CDR1 LNHDA and CDR2 SQIVND (reference sequence). The V end was cut by 5 bases, the J end by 3 bases, with 16 bases between. CDR3 DNA: TGTGCCAGTAGTTCAGTCCTCGGGCGGGACACTGAAGCTTTCTTT. Protein sequence: CASSSVLGRDTEAFF. Drawing the rest from reference TRBV19 and TRBJ1-1, the complete variable domain is DGGITQSPKYLFRKEGQNVTLSCEQNLNHDAMYWYRQDPGQGLRLIYYSQIVNDFQKGDIAEGYSVSREKKESFPLTVTSAQKNPTAFYLCASSSVLGRDTEAFFGQGTRLTVV.

The chain couples TRBV5-8 to TRBJ2-4; TRBD2 matches 8 bases. The J segment lost 7 bases and the V segment lost 4 bases, leaving 4 bases of the junction unmatched. This CDR3 is built from 13 residues. Germline CDR1 and CDR2: SGHTS and YDEGEE. The CDR3, as DNA: TGTGCCAGCAGCCCCGGGAGGGTGAACATTCAGTACTTC. It yields the protein CASSPGRVNIQYF.

This clone was found once. The chain is built from TRBV29-1 and TRBJ1-1; perhaps TRBD1 as D (5 bases). V was shortened by 5 bases and J by 4 bases, with 14 bases between the two germline ends. In germline, CDR1 is SQVTM, CDR2 ANQGSEA. This CDR3 contains 13 residues. CDR3 nucleotide sequence: TGCAGCGTTAGATTAGGAGGGGCCACTGAAGCTTTCTTT. Protein: CSVRLGGATEAFF.

The CDR3 coding sequence is TGTGCCAGCAGTCCCAGGGGAGCATGGCATGGCTACACCTTC. Residues: CASSPRGAWHGYTF. This chain links TRBV27 with TRBJ1-2; TRBD1 might be the D (6 bases). The CDR3 consists of 14 residues. Germline CDR1 and CDR2: MNHEY and SMNVEV (reference sequence). V shed 5 bases and J shed 6 bases, with 16 bases lying between them.

The V call is TRBV5-6, the J call TRBJ2-7, with 8 bases lining up with TRBD1. The CDR3 is made up of 15 amino acids. Germline V gene data show CDR1 as SGHDT and CDR2 as YYEEEE. The junction had 8 bases not matched to a gene; V was cut back by 4 bases and J by 2 bases. Here the CDR3 reads CASSTRTGNPYEQYF. In nucleotides, the CDR3 is TGTGCCAGCAGCACCCGGACAGGGAACCCCTACGAGCAGTACTTC.

This clone has a handful of counts. The CDR3 region has the DNA TGTGCCAGCAGCCAAGATATAGGGACAGGGCCATACTTC. Protein sequence: CASSQDIGTGPYF. The chain joins TRBV3-1 (or the pseudogene TRBV3-2) to TRBJ2-7; 9 bases align to TRBD1. The germline gives CDR1 LGHDT, CDR2 YNNKEL (reference sequence). V lost 0 bases and J lost 13; bases outside the gene matches: 7. The CDR3 spans 13 residues.

The DNA for the CDR3 is TGTGCCAGCAGCTCACCCGGGACAGGGGGGACTGAAGCTTTCTTT. This codes for CASSSPGTGGTEAFF. V gene TRBV5-4 combines with J gene TRBJ1-1, with 11 positions matching TRBD1. The J segment lost 5 bases and the V segment lost 3 bases, leaving 6 bases of the junction unmatched. CDR1 and CDR2 (germline): SGHNT, YYREEE (reference sequence). The CDR3 covers 15 residues.

The rearrangement links TRBV7-3 to TRBJ1-6; 8 positions match TRBD1. CDR1 is SGHTA and CDR2 is FQGTGA in the germline V gene. The CDR3 has 14 amino acids. V gave up 4 bases and J gave up 10 bases; unmatched junction bases: 6. Here the CDR3 reads CASSSGQGVSPLHF. CDR3 coding DNA: TGTGCCAGCAGCTCCGGACAGGGAGTATCACCCCTCCACTTT. Full variable domain (missing parts from reference TRBV7-3 and TRBJ1-6): GAGVSQTPSNKVTEKGKYVELRCDPISGHTALYWYRQSLGQGPEFLIYFQGTGAADDSGLPNDRFFAVRPEGSVSTLKIQRTERGDSAVYLCASSSGQGVSPLHFGNGTRLTVT.

This clone was recorded a few times. The chain carries TRBV13 and TRBJ2-3; possible D gene TRBD2, 5 bases. V lost 4 bases to trimming and J lost 0 bases, with 11 bases between them. From germline, CDR1 is PRHDT and CDR2 FYEKMQ (reference sequence). This CDR3 spans 15 amino acids. This CDR3 is CASSYGIPSTDTQYF. For the CDR3, the DNA is TGTGCCAGCAGCTACGGGATCCCCAGCACAGATACGCAGTATTTT.

The chain recombines TRBV7-9 with TRBJ1-1; 7 bases map to TRBD1. CDR3 length: 15 residues. V gave up 5 bases and J gave up 3 bases; unmatched junction bases: 9. Germline CDR1 and CDR2: SEHNR and FQNEAQ (reference sequence). CDR3 bases: TGTGCCAGCAGCCTACAGGGGCTGATGGACACTGAAGCTTTCTTT. It codes for CASSLQGLMDTEAFF.

V gene TRBV2 combines with J gene TRBJ1-4; 8 bases map to TRBD1. Germline trimming cut 6 bases from V and 8 bases from J; bases unmatched to any gene: 8. This CDR3 comprises 14 residues. Germline V gene sequence: CDR1 SNHLY, CDR2 FYNNEI. CDR3 in amino acids: CASSAGQGREKLFF. The CDR3 DNA sequence: TGTGCCAGCAGCGCCGGACAGGGAAGAGAAAAACTGTTTTTT.

The chain carries TRBV9 and TRBJ2-6; D is undetermined. Trimming pared 1 base from V and 4 bases from J, leaving 3 bases between. CDR3 length: 13 amino acids. Germline V gives CDR1 SGDLS, CDR2 YYNGEE. CDR3 in DNA: TGTGCCAGCAGCGTATCAGGGGCCAACGTCCTGACTTTC. The encoded protein is CASSVSGANVLTF. The full variable domain, completed using reference TRBV9 and TRBJ2-6, is DSGVTQTPKHLITATGQRVTLRCSPRSGDLSVYWYQQSLDQGLQFLIQYYNGEERAKGNILERFSAQQFPDLHSELNLSSLELGDSALYFCASSVSGANVLTFGAGSRLTVL.

This sequence joins TRBV25-1 and TRBJ1-4; D gene unclear. V was clipped by 8 bases and J by 0 bases, with 7 bases between them. The CDR3 consists of 13 residues. Looked up from germline, CDR1 is MGHDK and CDR2 is SYGVNS. CDR3 in amino acids: CASRFATNEKLFF. In DNA form, the CDR3 reads TGTGCCAGCCGGTTTGCAACTAATGAAAAACTGTTTTTT. The full variable domain, in which reference TRBV25-1 and TRBJ1-4 provide the parts outside the CDR3, is EADIYQTPRYLVIGTGKKITLECSQTMGHDKMYWYQQDPGMELHLIHYSYGVNSTEKGDLSSESTVSRIRTEHFPLTLESARPSHTSQYLCASRFATNEKLFFGSGTQLSVL.

The V and J genes are TRBV5-1 and TRBJ2-2, with D tentatively TRBD2 (6 bases). This CDR3 has 16 residues. The germline gives CDR1 SGHRS, CDR2 YFSETQ. Deletions cut 4 bases from V and 0 bases from J, with 13 bases between. CDR3 nucleotides: TGCGCCAGCAGCGCGGACGGAGGGGCGAACACCGGGGAGCTGTTTTTT. Its protein is CASSADGGANTGELFF.

In this sample, this clone turned up once. The rearrangement uses TRBV11-2 and TRBJ1-1; D uncertain. CDR3 length: 15 amino acids. V lost 0 bases and J lost 0, with 8 bases in between. CDR1 and CDR2 (germline): SGHAT, FQNNGV. The CDR3 spells CASSLEPGVNTEAFF. CDR3 coding DNA: TGTGCCAGCAGCTTAGAGCCAGGCGTGAACACTGAAGCTTTCTTT.

This rearrangement joins TRBV5-4 to TRBJ2-6; unclear D gene. V was cut by 2 bases and J by 0 bases, with 12 bases left in between. The CDR3 runs to 17 residues. Germline-derived CDR1 and CDR2 are SGHNT and YYREEE (reference sequence). CDR3 protein: CASSFHFGSSGANVLTF. The CDR3 coding sequence is TGTGCCAGCAGCTTTCATTTTGGCTCCTCTGGGGCCAACGTCCTGACTTTC.

The chain joins TRBV6-5 to TRBJ2-2; D is possibly TRBD2 (6 bases). Germline V lookup: CDR1 MNHEY, CDR2 SVGAGI. This CDR3 has 13 amino acids. With 11 bases removed from V and 7 bases from J, the gap between germline ends came to 17 bases. Written as DNA, the CDR3 is TGTGCCTACACAAAATGGGGGGACGGGGAGCTGTTTTTT. It yields the protein CAYTKWGDGELFF.